The 24 T cell receptor beta chains below come from one sample, sequenced in a study of T cells in Graves' hyperthyroidism and ophthalmopathy. The investigators amplified TCR beta CDR3 regions from RNA transcripts. HTBI primers drove first-round RT-PCR of the TCR CDR3. Using its own MiXCR run on the multiplex PCR reads, TCRdb lists one record per CDR3 protein. The sample carries roughly 380,000 distinct CDR3 sequences, roughly 14% recorded once. Source material: blood. The receptors here all came from a young man with Graves' hyperthyroidism that later progressed to Graves' ophthalmopathy.

Ten or more counts support this clonotype. The chain combines TRBV12-3 or TRBV12-4 with TRBJ2-1; no clear D gene. This CDR3 comprises 13 residues. The germline V and J ends were trimmed by 2 bases and 7 bases, with 9 bases remaining between them. CDR3 bases: TGTGCCAGCAGTTTAAATCGGTGGAATGAGCAGTTCTTC. As protein: CASSLNRWNEQFF.

This clonotype was detected only a few times. V and J are TRBV29-1 and TRBJ1-2, with D uncertain. Germline V gives CDR1 SQVTM, CDR2 ANQGSEA. Trimming stripped 7 bases from V and 4 bases from J, with 19 bases between. The CDR3 length is 14 residues. CDR3 loop: CSAEGQEVRYGYTF. DNA of the CDR3: TGCAGCGCCGAAGGGCAGGAGGTCCGCTATGGCTACACCTTC. Filled out from reference TRBV29-1 and TRBJ1-2, the complete variable domain reads SAVISQKPSRDICQRGTSLTIQCQVDSQVTMMFWYRQQPGQSLTLIATANQGSEATYESGFVIDKFPISRPNLTFSTLTVSNMSPEDSSIYLCSAEGQEVRYGYTFGSGTRLTVV.

Many counts were recorded for this clonotype. The chain recombines TRBV5-1 with TRBJ1-1, with a tentative D call TRBD1 (5 bases). Trimming cost V 3 bases and J 3 bases, with 15 bases left between them. This CDR3 has 15 residues. CDR1 is SGHRS, CDR2 YFSETQ, per germline. Here the CDR3 DNA reads TGCGCCAGCAGCTCCCGGGACGCCTGGGACACTGAAGCTTTCTTT. This encodes CASSSRDAWDTEAFF.

This clonotype has at least ten counts. The chain links TRBV12-5 to TRBJ2-1, with 7 bases fitting TRBD2. The CDR3 consists of 15 residues. Germline trimming cut 6 bases from V and 5 bases from J; bases unmatched to any gene: 10. Germline V gene lookup returns CDR1 LGHNT and CDR2 FRNRAP. CDR3 DNA sequence: TGTGCTAGTGGCCCAAACCTGGGGGGGGACAATGAGCAGTTCTTC. Residues: CASGPNLGGDNEQFF.

The sample holds many counts of this clonotype. The gene calls are TRBV11-2 and TRBJ1-1; weak D call: TRBD1 (5 bases). With 0 bases removed from V and 0 bases from J, the gap between germline ends came to 20 bases. The CDR3 runs to 19 residues. Looked up from germline, CDR1 is SGHAT and CDR2 is FQNNGV. CDR3 nucleotides: TGTGCCAGCAGCTTAGATGGGGGAGGACGGATTGGTATGAACACTGAAGCTTTCTTT. Protein product: CASSLDGGGRIGMNTEAFF. The entire variable domain, with the rest obtained from reference TRBV11-2 and TRBJ1-1, is as follows: EAGVAQSPRYKIIEKRQSVAFWCNPISGHATLYWYQQILGQGPKLLIQFQNNGVVDDSQLPKDRFSAERLKGVDSTLKIQPAKLEDSAVYLCASSLDGGGRIGMNTEAFFGQGTRLTVV.

This clonotype came up a few times. The CDR3 loop reads CATSRGTSGHYEQYF. The CDR3 nucleotides are TGTGCCACCAGCAGAGGGACTAGCGGCCACTACGAGCAGTACTTC. The chain carries TRBV15 and TRBJ2-7; 10 bases fit TRBD2. The CDR3 runs 15 residues. Germline V lookup: CDR1 LNHNV, CDR2 YYDKDF (reference sequence). The J segment lost 3 bases and the V segment lost 1 base, leaving 3 bases of the junction unmatched.

At least ten counts were recorded for this clonotype. The chain combines TRBV7-8 with TRBJ2-5, with D perhaps matching TRBD1 or TRBD2 (7 bases each). V was trimmed by 5 bases and J by 5 bases, leaving 15 bases between them. The CDR3 runs to 14 residues. Looked up from germline, CDR1 is SGHVS and CDR2 is FQNEAQ. CDR3 sequence (DNA): TGTGCCAGCAGCCCCCAGGGGGGGAGGGAGACCCAGTACTTC. Translating gives CASSPQGGRETQYF.

This clonotype was seen more than once but under ten times. V gene TRBV18 combines with J gene TRBJ2-5, with D uncertain. The V end lost 3 bases, the J end lost 5 bases, and 10 bases lay between the germline ends. CDR3 length: 13 amino acids. CDR1 and CDR2 from the germline V gene are KGHSH and LQKENI. The CDR3 region is CASSPPSLETQYF. Written as DNA, the CDR3 is TGTGCCAGCTCACCTCCGAGTCTCGAGACCCAGTACTTC.

This clonotype has ten or more counts. CDR3 region: CASSLGLEGEKLFF. The CDR3 DNA reads as TGTGCCAGCAGTTTGGGCCTAGAAGGGGAAAAACTGTTTTTT. V and J are TRBV28 and TRBJ1-4; D remains ambiguous. Looked up from germline, CDR1 is MDHEN and CDR2 is SYDVKM. Between the trimmed V and J ends, which lost 3 bases and 8 bases, there was a span of 13 bases. CDR3 size: 14 residues.

This clonotype was counted between two and nine times. The rearrangement uses TRBV20-1 and TRBJ1-2; D perhaps matches TRBD1 (5 bases). Germline values: CDR1 DFQATT, CDR2 SNEGSKA (reference sequence). This CDR3 is built from 13 residues. Trimming stripped 0 bases from V and 2 bases from J, with 7 bases between. CDR3 residues: CSARDRQNYGYTF. CDR3 sequence (DNA): TGCAGTGCTAGAGATCGACAGAACTATGGCTACACCTTC.

This clonotype was found a few times. The chain employs TRBV25-1 and TRBJ2-2; D not certain. This CDR3 comprises 14 residues. Germline assignment: CDR1 MGHDK and CDR2 SYGVNS. V lost 8 bases and J lost 4, with 14 bases in between. In DNA form, the CDR3 reads TGTGCCAGCTCTGTTGGGGTTGCCACCGGGGAGCTGTTTTTT. This gives the protein CASSVGVATGELFF.

This clonotype was counted a few times. The genes are TRBV9 and TRBJ2-3, with D perhaps matching TRBD2 (7 bases). V gave up 0 bases and J gave up 3 bases, with 14 bases separating them. The CDR3 is 16 residues long. Germline CDR1 SGDLS, CDR2 YYNGEE. The CDR3 nucleotides read TGTGCCAGCAGCGTAGAGGGGGGGCGAAGTACAGATACGCAGTATTTT. Protein product: CASSVEGGRSTDTQYF.

This clonotype was recorded many times. The rearrangement uses TRBV12-3 or TRBV12-4 and TRBJ2-3; no clear D gene. V was cut by 7 bases and J by 3 bases, with 5 bases left in between. The CDR3 is 11 amino acids. The CDR3 sequence is CASKRTDTQYF. DNA of the CDR3: TGTGCCAGCAAGAGAACAGATACGCAGTATTTT.

The CDR3 bases are TGTGCCAGCAGCCACGCCGGGACTAGCGGGGGGGCTCTGTACAATGAGCAGTTCTTC. Translated, it gives CASSHAGTSGGALYNEQFF. J is TRBJ2-1 and V is TRBV3-1, with 16 bases fitting TRBD2. This CDR3 spans 19 amino acids. Germline CDR1 LGHDT, CDR2 YNNKEL (reference sequence). V lost 3 bases, J lost 4 bases, and 9 bases stayed unmatched.

The chain links TRBV5-1 to TRBJ2-2; D is perhaps TRBD1 or TRBD2 (5 bases each). V was clipped by 4 bases and J by 6 bases, with 19 bases between them. The CDR3 sequence is 16 residues long. CDR1 SGHRS and CDR2 YFSETQ come from the germline V gene. This CDR3 reads CASSPTPGLVAGELFF. The DNA for the CDR3 is TGCGCCAGCAGCCCTACGCCGGGGCTGGTTGCCGGGGAGCTGTTTTTT.

The sample holds many counts of this clonotype. The chain carries TRBV7-9 and TRBJ2-3; D is undetermined. With 10 bases removed from V and 6 bases from J, the gap between germline ends came to 5 bases. In germline, CDR1 is SEHNR, CDR2 FQNEAQ (reference sequence). The CDR3 is made up of 9 amino acids. CDR3 DNA: TGTGCCAACGGGGATACGCAGTATTTT. Its protein product is CANGDTQYF.

This clonotype was counted ten times or more. The chain couples TRBV24-1 to TRBJ2-3; D is tentatively TRBD1 or TRBD2 (6 bases each). The germline gives CDR1 KGHDR, CDR2 SFDVKD. Trimming pared 6 bases from V and 2 bases from J, leaving 14 bases between. This CDR3 comprises 15 residues. The CDR3 DNA follows: TGTGCCACCAGTTCAAAGGGGGGACACACAGATACGCAGTATTTT. Translated, it gives CATSSKGGHTDTQYF.

This clonotype was seen at least ten times. CDR3 sequence: CAISRTEPNTEAFF. CDR3 nucleotide sequence: TGTGCCATCAGTAGGACAGAACCGAACACTGAAGCTTTCTTT. The gene calls are TRBV10-3 and TRBJ1-1, with D possibly being TRBD1 (6 bases). V was shortened by 5 bases and J by 1 base, with 11 bases between the two germline ends. The length of the CDR3 is 14 residues. Germline loops: CDR1 ENHRY, CDR2 SYGVKD.

This clonotype was counted a few times. V gene TRBV7-8 combines with J gene TRBJ1-1, with 9 positions matching TRBD1. The junction had 8 bases not matched to a gene; V was cut back by 2 bases and J by 1 base. CDR3 size: 17 residues. The germline gives CDR1 SGHVS, CDR2 FQNEAQ. CDR3 sequence reads: CASSLLIGDRANTEAFF. The CDR3 DNA reads TGTGCCAGCAGCTTATTAATAGGGGACAGGGCGAACACTGAAGCTTTCTTT.

This clonotype was counted at least ten times. This chain uses TRBV6-1 with TRBJ1-5, with TRBD1 as a possible D gene (5 bases). V was pared by 5 bases and J by 2 bases, with 13 bases between. Per germline, CDR1 MNHNS and CDR2 SASEGT. The CDR3 spans 15 residues. The CDR3 nucleotides are TGTGCCAGCAGTCTCGTCGGGACGGGCAATCAGCCCCAGCATTTT. As protein: CASSLVGTGNQPQHF.

This clonotype was counted many times. The V gene is TRBV20-1, the J gene TRBJ1-5; D remains unclear. Germline V lookup: CDR1 DFQATT, CDR2 SNEGSKA (reference sequence). This CDR3 is built from 16 residues. Between the trimmed V and J ends, which lost 0 bases and 0 bases, there was a span of 12 bases. CDR3 protein: CSARDQRQYSNQPQHF. DNA of the CDR3: TGCAGTGCTAGAGATCAACGGCAATATAGCAATCAGCCCCAGCATTTT.

This clonotype has a count of ten or more. The CDR3 coding sequence is TGTGCCAGCAGCCGGGGGGGCTCCTACAATGAGCAGTTCTTC. It encodes CASSRGGSYNEQFF. The V gene is TRBV27, the J gene TRBJ2-1; 8 bases are a match to TRBD2. V shed 6 bases and J 0 bases; nucleotides not matched to a gene: 1. The germline V gene encodes CDR1 MNHEY and CDR2 SMNVEV (reference sequence). The CDR3 is 14 residues long.

The V and J genes are TRBV27 and TRBJ1-6; D gene uncertain. Per germline, CDR1 MNHEY and CDR2 SMNVEV (reference sequence). This CDR3 has 16 residues. V lost 2 bases to trimming and J lost 4 bases, with 12 bases between them. In DNA form, the CDR3 reads TGTGCCAGCAGTTTAAGTCTTGGGCATTATAATTCACCCCTCCACTTT. Translation: CASSLSLGHYNSPLHF.

Remarks on this clonotype: An end of the junction does not agree with germline; a read error may underlie this. This chain links TRBV2 with TRBJ2-1; D is uncertain. This CDR3 has 12 amino acids. Germline loops: CDR1 SNHLY, CDR2 FYNNEI. CDR3 sequence reads: CASSGSYNERFF. CDR3 coding DNA: TGTGCCAGCAGTGGGTCCTACAATGAGCGGTTCTTC. Combining the CDR3 with reference TRBV2 and TRBJ2-1 gives the whole variable domain EPEVTQTPSHQVTQMGQEVILRCVPISNHLYFYWYRQILGQKVEFLVSFYNNEISEKSEIFDDQFSVERPDGSNFTLKIRSTKLEDSAMYFCASSGSYNERFFGPGTRLTVL.